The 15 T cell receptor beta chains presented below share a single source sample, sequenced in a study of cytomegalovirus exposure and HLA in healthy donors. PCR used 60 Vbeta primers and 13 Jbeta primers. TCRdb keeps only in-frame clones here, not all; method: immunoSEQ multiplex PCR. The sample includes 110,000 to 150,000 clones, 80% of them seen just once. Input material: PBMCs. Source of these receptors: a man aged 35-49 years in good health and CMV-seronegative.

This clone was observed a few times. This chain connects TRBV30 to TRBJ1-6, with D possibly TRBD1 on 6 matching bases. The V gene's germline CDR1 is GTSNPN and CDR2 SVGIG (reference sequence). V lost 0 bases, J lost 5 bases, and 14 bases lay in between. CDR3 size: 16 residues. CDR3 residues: CAWSVGGASHNSPLHF. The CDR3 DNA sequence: TGTGCCTGGAGTGTAGGGGGGGCGTCTCATAATTCACCCCTCCACTTT. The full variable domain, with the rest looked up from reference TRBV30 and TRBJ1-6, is SQTIHQWPATLVQPVGSPLSLECTVEGTSNPNLYWYRQAAGRGLQLLFYSVGIGQISSEVPQNLSASRPQDRQFILSSKKLLLSDSGFYLCAWSVGGASHNSPLHFGNGTRLTVT.

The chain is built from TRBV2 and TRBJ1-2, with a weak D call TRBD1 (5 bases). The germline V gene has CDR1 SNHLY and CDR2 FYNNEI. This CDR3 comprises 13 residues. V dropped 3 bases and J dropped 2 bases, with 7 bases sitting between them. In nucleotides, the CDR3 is TGTGCCAGCAGTGAGAGACAGAACTATGGCTACACCTTC. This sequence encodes CASSERQNYGYTF. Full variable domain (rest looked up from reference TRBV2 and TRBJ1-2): EPEVTQTPSHQVTQMGQEVILRCVPISNHLYFYWYRQILGQKVEFLVSFYNNEISEKSEIFDDQFSVERPDGSNFTLKIRSTKLEDSAMYFCASSERQNYGYTFGSGTRLTVV.

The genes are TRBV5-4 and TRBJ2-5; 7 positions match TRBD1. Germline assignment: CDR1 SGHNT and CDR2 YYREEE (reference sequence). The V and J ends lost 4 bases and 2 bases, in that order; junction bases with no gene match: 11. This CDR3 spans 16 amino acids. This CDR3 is CASSVWPGQVQETQYF. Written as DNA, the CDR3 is TGTGCCAGCAGCGTCTGGCCTGGACAGGTACAAGAGACCCAGTACTTC.

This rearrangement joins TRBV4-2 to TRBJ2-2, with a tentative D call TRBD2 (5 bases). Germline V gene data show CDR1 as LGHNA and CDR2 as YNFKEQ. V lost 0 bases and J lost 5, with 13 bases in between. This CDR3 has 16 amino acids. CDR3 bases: TGTGCCAGCAGCCAAGAAGGCTTCCCGGGGACCGGGGAGCTGTTTTTT. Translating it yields CASSQEGFPGTGELFF.

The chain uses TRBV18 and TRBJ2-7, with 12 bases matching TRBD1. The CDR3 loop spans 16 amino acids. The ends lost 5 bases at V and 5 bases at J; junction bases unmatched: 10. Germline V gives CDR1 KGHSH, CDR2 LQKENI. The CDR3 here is CASSLTAGTGGHEQYF. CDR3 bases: TGTGCCAGCTCATTGACTGCCGGGACAGGGGGCCACGAGCAGTACTTC.

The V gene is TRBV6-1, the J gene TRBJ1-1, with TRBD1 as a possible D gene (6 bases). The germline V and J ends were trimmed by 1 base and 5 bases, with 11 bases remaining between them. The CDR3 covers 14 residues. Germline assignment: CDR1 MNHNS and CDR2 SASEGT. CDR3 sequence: CASSEGTDWTEAFF. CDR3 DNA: TGTGCCAGCAGTGAAGGGACAGATTGGACTGAAGCTTTCTTT.

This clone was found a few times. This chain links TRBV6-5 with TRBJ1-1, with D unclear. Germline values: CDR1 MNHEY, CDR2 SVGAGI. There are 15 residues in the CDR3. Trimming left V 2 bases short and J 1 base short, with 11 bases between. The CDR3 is CASSYDGLANTEAFF. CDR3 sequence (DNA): TGTGCCAGCAGTTACGATGGGTTAGCGAACACTGAAGCTTTCTTT.

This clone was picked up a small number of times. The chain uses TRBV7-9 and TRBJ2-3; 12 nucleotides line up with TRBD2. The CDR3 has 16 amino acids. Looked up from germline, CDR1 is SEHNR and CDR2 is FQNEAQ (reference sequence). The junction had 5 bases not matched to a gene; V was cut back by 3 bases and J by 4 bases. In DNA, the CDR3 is TGTGCCAGCAGCTTTGGGCTAGCGGGGGGGGCAGATACGCAGTATTTT. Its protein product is CASSFGLAGGADTQYF. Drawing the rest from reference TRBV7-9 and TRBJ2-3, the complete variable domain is DTGVSQNPRHKITKRGQNVTFRCDPISEHNRLYWYRQTLGQGPEFLTYFQNEAQLEKSRLLSDRFSAERPKGSFSTLEIQRTEQGDSAMYLCASSFGLAGGADTQYFGPGTRLTVL.

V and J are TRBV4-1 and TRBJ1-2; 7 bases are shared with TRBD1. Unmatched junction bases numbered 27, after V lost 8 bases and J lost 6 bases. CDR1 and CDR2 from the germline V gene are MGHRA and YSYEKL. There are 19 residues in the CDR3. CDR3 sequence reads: CASAPATLFIQGKSDGYTF. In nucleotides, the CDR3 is TGCGCCAGCGCCCCGGCTACCCTTTTTATACAGGGGAAATCGGATGGCTACACCTTC.

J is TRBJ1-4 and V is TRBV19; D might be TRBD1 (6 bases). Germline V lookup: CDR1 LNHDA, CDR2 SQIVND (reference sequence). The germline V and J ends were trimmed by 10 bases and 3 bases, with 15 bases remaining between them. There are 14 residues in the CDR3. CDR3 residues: CATTQGGPNEKLFF. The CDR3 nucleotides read TGTGCCACCACCCAAGGGGGACCTAATGAAAAACTGTTTTTT.

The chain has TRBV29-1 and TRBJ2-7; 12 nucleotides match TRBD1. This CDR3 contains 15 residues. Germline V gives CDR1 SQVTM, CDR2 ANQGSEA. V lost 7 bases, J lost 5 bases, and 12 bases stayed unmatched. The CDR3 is CSGQVPGQGAHEQYF. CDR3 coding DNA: TGCAGCGGCCAAGTCCCGGGACAGGGGGCCCACGAGCAGTACTTC.

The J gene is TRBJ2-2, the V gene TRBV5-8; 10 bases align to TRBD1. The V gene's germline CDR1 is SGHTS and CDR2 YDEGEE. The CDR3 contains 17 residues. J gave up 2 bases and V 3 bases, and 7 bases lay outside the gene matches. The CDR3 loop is CASSWDRGRLNTGELFF. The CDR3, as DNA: TGTGCCAGCAGCTGGGACAGGGGCCGGCTCAACACCGGGGAGCTGTTTTTT.

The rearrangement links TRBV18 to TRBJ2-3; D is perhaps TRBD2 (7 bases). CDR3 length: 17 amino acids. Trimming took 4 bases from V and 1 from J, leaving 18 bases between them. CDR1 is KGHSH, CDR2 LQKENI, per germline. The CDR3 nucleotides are TGTGCCAGCTCACAGCGGGGCAGGGGAGAGGGCACAGATACGCAGTATTTT. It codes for CASSQRGRGEGTDTQYF.

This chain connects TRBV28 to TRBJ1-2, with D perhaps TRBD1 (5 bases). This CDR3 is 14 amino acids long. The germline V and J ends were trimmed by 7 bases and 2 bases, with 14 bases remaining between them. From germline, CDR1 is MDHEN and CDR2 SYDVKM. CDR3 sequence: CASIQGGENYGYTF. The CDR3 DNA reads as TGTGCCAGCATTCAGGGCGGCGAGAACTATGGCTACACCTTC.

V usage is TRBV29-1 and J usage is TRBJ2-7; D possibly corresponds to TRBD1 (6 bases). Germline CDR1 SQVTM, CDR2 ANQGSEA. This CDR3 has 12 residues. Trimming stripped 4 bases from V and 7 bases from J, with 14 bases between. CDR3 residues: CSVGAGAREQYF. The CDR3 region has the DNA TGCAGCGTTGGGGCAGGGGCGCGGGAGCAGTACTTC.